One sample yielded the 23 T cell receptor beta chains listed below, sequenced in a study of T cells after yellow fever vaccination. Using its own MiXCR run on the 5' RACE reads, TCRdb lists one record per CDR3 protein. The sample lists 110,000 or so distinct CDR3 sequences, more than 5.5% occurring once. This specimen was CD4+ T cells sorted from PBMCs, taken more than 35 days after the first yellow fever vaccination. The receptors originated from a man aged 18 to 29 who received the YFV17D yellow fever vaccine.

This clonotype was recorded at least ten times. The V call is TRBV5-5, the J call TRBJ2-5; tentative D call: TRBD1 (5 bases). V gave up 2 bases and J gave up 5 bases, with 7 bases separating them. Germline V gene sequence: CDR1 SGHKS, CDR2 YYEKEE (reference sequence). The CDR3 spans 12 residues. This CDR3 is CASSFAGETQYF. The CDR3 coding sequence is TGTGCCAGCAGCTTTGCAGGGGAGACCCAGTACTTC. Full variable domain (remainder filled in from reference TRBV5-5 and TRBJ2-5): DAGVTQSPTHLIKTRGQQVTLRCSPISGHKSVSWYQQVLGQGPQFIFQYYEKEERGRGNFPDRFSARQFPNYSSELNVNALLLGDSALYLCASSFAGETQYFGPGTRLLVL.

This clonotype was detected ten times or more. The V gene is TRBV20-1, the J gene TRBJ1-4; tentative D call: TRBD1 (6 bases). Germline V lookup: CDR1 DFQATT, CDR2 SNEGSKA (reference sequence). The CDR3 has 20 residues. Trimming took off 0 bases at V and 1 base at J, with 24 bases between the two ends. CDR3 amino acids: CSARELFGTQGGITNEKLFF. The CDR3 DNA reads as TGCAGTGCTAGAGAGCTCTTCGGGACCCAAGGGGGTATAACTAATGAAAAACTGTTTTTT.

This clonotype appeared many times. The V call is TRBV15, the J call TRBJ2-5, with D perhaps matching TRBD1 (5 bases). There are 16 residues in the CDR3. V lost 3 bases and J 2 bases, leaving 16 bases between the germline ends. The V gene's germline CDR1 is LNHNV and CDR2 YYDKDF (reference sequence). The CDR3 loop reads CATSRGSGNTQETQYF. CDR3 coding DNA: TGTGCCACCAGCAGGGGGTCAGGGAATACACAAGAGACCCAGTACTTC.

There are many counts of this clonotype. The V and J genes are TRBV2 and TRBJ2-3; 8 nucleotides align to TRBD1. V was pared by 4 bases and J by 5 bases, with 5 bases of the junction left unmatched. The CDR3 has 14 residues. Germline V gene data show CDR1 as SNHLY and CDR2 as FYNNEI. The CDR3 region is CASSASQGGDTQYF. The CDR3 DNA reads TGTGCCAGCAGTGCTTCACAGGGGGGAGATACGCAGTATTTT.

The sample holds many counts of this clonotype. The chain recombines TRBV12-3 or TRBV12-4 with TRBJ1-6; 11 nucleotides align to TRBD1. The CDR3 runs to 14 residues. Unmatched junction bases numbered 10, after V lost 7 bases and J lost 14 bases. The CDR3 protein is CASKLGTGGTTLHF. The CDR3 coding sequence is TGTGCCAGCAAATTGGGGACAGGGGGTACCACCCTCCACTTT.

This clonotype occurred many times. The rearrangement links TRBV20-1 to TRBJ2-7, with D possibly TRBD1 on 6 matching bases. This CDR3 spans 12 amino acids. V was pared by 5 bases and J by 2 bases, with 10 bases between. CDR1 and CDR2 (germline): DFQATT, SNEGSKA (reference sequence). Here the CDR3 reads CSAYGQPYEQYF. CDR3 bases: TGCAGTGCTTATGGACAGCCCTACGAGCAGTACTTC.

This clonotype has a handful of counts. The chain couples TRBV11-2 to TRBJ2-6; 8 bases are a match to TRBD1. CDR3 length: 18 amino acids. J lost 0 bases, V lost 5 bases, and 9 bases had no gene match. Germline V CDR1 and CDR2: SGHAT, FQNNGV. The CDR3 nucleotides read TGTGCCAGCAGCCCCCCGGGACAGGTTTTCTCTGGGGCCAACGTCCTGACTTTC. Translation: CASSPPGQVFSGANVLTF.

This clonotype has a count of ten or more. The chain carries TRBV12-3 or TRBV12-4 and TRBJ1-1, with a tentative D call TRBD1 (6 bases). The ends were cut back, 4 bases at V and 2 bases at J, with 11 bases in the middle. The CDR3 is 14 amino acids. CDR3 coding DNA: TGTGCCAGCAGTTCGGGCAGGGGAAACACTGAAGCTTTCTTT. This sequence encodes CASSSGRGNTEAFF.

This clonotype has ten or more counts. The gene calls are TRBV18 and TRBJ1-5, with D hard to call. Trimming took off 3 bases at V and 4 bases at J, with 7 bases between the two ends. This CDR3 comprises 13 residues. Germline CDR1 is KGHSH and CDR2 is LQKENI. The CDR3 DNA is TGTGCCAGCTCACCGGACGAAAATCAGCCCCAGCATTTT. Translating gives CASSPDENQPQHF.

This clonotype came up many times. This chain uses TRBV4-2 with TRBJ2-5; D not certain. The CDR3 is 13 amino acids. Germline V gives CDR1 LGHNA, CDR2 YNFKEQ. Trimming shortened V by 0 bases and J by 5 bases, and 7 bases separated the two germline ends. For the CDR3, the DNA is TGTGCCAGCAGCCAAGACCTGCCCGAGACCCAGTACTTC. It codes for CASSQDLPETQYF.

In its sample, this clonotype was seen many times. This rearrangement joins TRBV7-9 to TRBJ1-4; TRBD1 might be the D (5 bases). Germline-derived CDR1 and CDR2 are SEHNR and FQNEAQ (reference sequence). The CDR3 contains 14 residues. Trimming pared 2 bases from V and 8 bases from J, leaving 12 bases between. CDR3 sequence: CASSLYRDEEKLFF. The CDR3 region has the DNA TGTGCCAGCAGCTTATACCGGGACGAGGAAAAACTGTTTTTT.

The chain has TRBV6-1 and TRBJ2-3, with TRBD2 identical over 11 bases. The V and J ends lost 5 bases and 7 bases, in that order; junction bases with no gene match: 11. The CDR3 is 16 residues long. Germline V gene lookup returns CDR1 MNHNS and CDR2 SASEGT. The CDR3: CASSNASGRRRYTQYF. CDR3 sequence (DNA): TGTGCCAGCAGTAACGCTAGCGGGAGGCGAAGATATACGCAGTATTTT.

Ten or more counts support this clonotype. This chain joins TRBV11-2 and TRBJ2-7; 9 bases agree with TRBD1. Germline V gives CDR1 SGHAT, CDR2 FQNNGV. CDR3 length: 13 residues. Germline trimming cut 4 bases from V and 5 bases from J; bases unmatched to any gene: 3. CDR3 coding DNA: TGTGCCAGCAGCTCGGACAGGGGTAACGAGCAGTACTTC. It is translated as CASSSDRGNEQYF.

This clonotype was observed many times. Mismatch with germline at one junction end may stem from a read error. This sequence joins TRBV29-1 and TRBJ2-3, with D perhaps matching TRBD2 (7 bases). The CDR3 is made up of 13 amino acids. From germline, CDR1 is SQVTM and CDR2 ANQGSEA. This CDR3 is CSVEGGVQDTQYF. DNA for the CDR3: TGCAGCGTGGAAGGGGGGGTCCAAGATACGCAGTATTTT.

This clonotype appeared many times. The CDR3 here is CATSVLVGAGYEQFF. In DNA, the CDR3 is TGTGCCACCAGTGTCCTAGTCGGGGCCGGGTATGAGCAGTTCTTC. This chain uses TRBV24-1 with TRBJ2-1; either TRBD1 or TRBD2 may fit D (5 bases each). The V and J ends lost 5 bases and 8 bases respectively, with 18 bases between them. CDR3 length: 15 residues. CDR1 and CDR2 (germline): KGHDR, SFDVKD.

This clonotype was observed a handful of times. V usage is TRBV5-1 and J usage is TRBJ1-1; D gene unclear. The CDR3 covers 13 residues. Germline assignment: CDR1 SGHRS and CDR2 YFSETQ. V was shortened by 6 bases and J by 1 base, with 10 bases between the two germline ends. In DNA, the CDR3 is TGCGCCAGCACCACGGATCCGAACACTGAAGCTTTCTTT. Residues: CASTTDPNTEAFF.

This clonotype has ten or more counts. The chain combines TRBV5-1 with TRBJ2-5; 8 nucleotides line up with TRBD1. The CDR3 extends over 14 amino acids. Unmatched junction bases numbered 3, after V lost 2 bases and J lost 3 bases. Per the germline V gene, CDR1 is SGHRS and CDR2 is YFSETQ. In DNA form, the CDR3 reads TGCGCCAGCAGCTTCCAGGGGGCAGAAGAGACCCAGTACTTC. It is translated as CASSFQGAEETQYF.

This clonotype was detected only a few times. V gene TRBV20-1 combines with J gene TRBJ2-2; 10 nucleotides align to TRBD1. Losses at the gene ends were 0 bases for V and 5 bases for J; bases not matched to a gene: 9. CDR3 length equals 17 residues. Germline V lookup: CDR1 DFQATT, CDR2 SNEGSKA (reference sequence). Here the CDR3 reads CSARDRVGTGVTGELFF. The CDR3 DNA sequence: TGCAGTGCTAGAGATCGGGTCGGGACAGGGGTGACCGGGGAGCTGTTTTTT.

This clonotype was counted only a few times. Compared with germline, one end of the junction differs, possibly owing to a read error. The rearrangement joins TRBV20-1 to TRBJ2-1; D perhaps matches TRBD2 (8 bases). This CDR3 comprises 16 residues. Germline-derived CDR1 and CDR2 are DFQATT and SNEGSKA (reference sequence). The CDR3 nucleotides are TGCTGTGCTAGAGGGGGCCAAGCGGGGGCCAGGGATGAGCAGTTCTTC. Its protein is CCARGGQAGARDEQFF.

This clonotype has a handful of counts. The V and J genes are TRBV20-1 and TRBJ2-7; tentative D call: TRBD2 (6 bases). Germline V gene data show CDR1 as DFQATT and CDR2 as SNEGSKA (reference sequence). Between the trimmed V and J ends, which lost 5 bases and 2 bases, there was a span of 16 bases. The CDR3 covers 14 residues. The CDR3 spells CSAPRPGLTYEQYF. The CDR3 DNA sequence: TGCAGTGCTCCGAGGCCGGGACTTACCTACGAGCAGTACTTC.

This clonotype was recorded many times. This chain uses TRBV5-1 with TRBJ1-4; D unresolved. Deletions cut 3 bases from V and 5 bases from J, with 11 bases between. Germline V gene lookup returns CDR1 SGHRS and CDR2 YFSETQ. The CDR3 sequence is 14 residues long. For the CDR3, the DNA is TGCGCCAGCAGCTCTAACGGACCGAATGAAAAACTGTTTTTT. Translated: CASSSNGPNEKLFF.

In its sample, this clonotype was seen many times. V gene TRBV10-3 combines with J gene TRBJ2-7; 8 positions agree with TRBD1. The CDR3 is 15 residues long. V was pared by 3 bases and J by 5 bases, with 9 bases of the junction left unmatched. CDR1 and CDR2 from the germline V gene are ENHRY and SYGVKD. For the CDR3, the DNA is TGTGCCATCAGTGATCCCCAGGGGGCGAACAACGAGCAGTACTTC. This codes for CAISDPQGANNEQYF.

The table lists this clonotype with many counts. V gene TRBV5-1 combines with J gene TRBJ2-7, with D uncertain. Germline CDR1 reads SGHRS; CDR2 reads YFSETQ. The germline V and J ends were trimmed by 0 bases and 0 bases, with 13 bases remaining between them. This CDR3 contains 16 residues. CDR3 nucleotides: TGCGCCAGCAGCTTGGTCCTTAACACGGTCTCCTACGAGCAGTACTTC. It codes for CASSLVLNTVSYEQYF.